These 10 T cell receptor beta chains came from one sample sequenced in a study of cytomegalovirus exposure and HLA in healthy donors (dated by TCRdb to about 2017). The library relied on the immunoSEQ multiplex PCR assay. The multiplex PCR relied on a mix of 60 forward primers for TCR Vbeta segments and 13 reverse primers for TCR Jbeta segments. The source is immuneACCESS, and TCRdb retained only in-frame sequences with V and J called. Part of the clones is not carried over; for the studies checked, unresolved V genes explain less than half of this, and the remainder is unexplained. Counted in this sample were 130,000 or so clones; just under 75% of them appeared once. Jointly, the top ten make up more than 6% of the sample. Sequenced: PBMCs. These receptor sequences come from a man aged 35-49 years in good health and CMV-seropositive.

The CDR3 spells CASSGTDPAVGPQHF. CDR3 nucleotides: TGTGCCAGCAGTGGGACAGATCCAGCCGTGGGCCCCCAGCATTTT. The chain is built from TRBV6-6 and TRBJ1-5; 7 nucleotides match TRBD1. This CDR3 has 15 amino acids. With V trimmed by 5 bases and J by 10 bases, 14 bases remained unmatched. Looked up from germline, CDR1 is MNHNY and CDR2 is SVGAGI (reference sequence).

The V gene is TRBV10-2, the J gene TRBJ2-1; the match to TRBD1 covers 10 bases. Per the germline V gene, CDR1 is WSHSY and CDR2 is SAAADI. J was trimmed by 9 bases and V by 6 bases; bases with no gene match: 5. The CDR3 is 13 residues long. The CDR3 DNA is TGCGCCAGCAGCCCGACAGGGGGCGGTGAGCAGTTCTTC. Translated, it gives CASSPTGGGEQFF.

This CDR3 reads CASRVAVMNTGELFF. The CDR3 DNA sequence: TGTGCCAGTCGTGTAGCGGTTATGAACACCGGGGAGCTGTTTTTT. The J gene is TRBJ2-2, the V gene TRBV19, with D perhaps TRBD2 (6 bases). Germline loops: CDR1 LNHDA, CDR2 SQIVND (reference sequence). The ends were cut back, 8 bases at V and 1 base at J, with 14 bases in the middle. This CDR3 comprises 15 residues. Variable domain in full (rest from reference TRBV19 and TRBJ2-2): DGGITQSPKYLFRKEGQNVTLSCEQNLNHDAMYWYRQDPGQGLRLIYYSQIVNDFQKGDIAEGYSVSREKKESFPLTVTSAQKNPTAFYLCASRVAVMNTGELFFGEGSRLTVL.

The chain recombines TRBV5-6 with TRBJ2-5; 8 bases map to TRBD1. The DNA end is more similar to TRBJ2-7, so the J call may be wrong. CDR1 is SGHDT, CDR2 YYEEEE, per germline. The CDR3 has 16 residues. CDR3 sequence reads: CASSPPPDRVFYEQYF. In DNA, the CDR3 is TGTGCCAGCAGCCCACCCCCGGACAGGGTGTTTTACGAGCAGTACTTC.

The rearrangement uses TRBV19 and TRBJ2-7, with 7 bases fitting TRBD1. The CDR3 has 14 amino acids. Unmatched junction bases numbered 4, after V lost 5 bases and J lost 0 bases. In germline, CDR1 is LNHDA, CDR2 SQIVND (reference sequence). In nucleotides, the CDR3 is TGTGCCAGTAGTGACAGGGACACCTCCTACGAGCAGTACTTC. The encoded protein is CASSDRDTSYEQYF. Full variable domain (rest looked up from reference TRBV19 and TRBJ2-7): DGGITQSPKYLFRKEGQNVTLSCEQNLNHDAMYWYRQDPGQGLRLIYYSQIVNDFQKGDIAEGYSVSREKKESFPLTVTSAQKNPTAFYLCASSDRDTSYEQYFGPGTRLTVT.

This chain links TRBV5-1 with TRBJ2-2; tentatively, D is TRBD1 (6 bases). V was shortened by 0 bases and J by 5 bases, with 11 bases between the two germline ends. The CDR3 has 15 residues. CDR1 SGHRS and CDR2 YFSETQ come from the germline V gene. The CDR3: CASSLDWGQTGELFF. CDR3 DNA: TGCGCCAGCAGCTTGGACTGGGGGCAAACCGGGGAGCTGTTTTTT.

The chain links TRBV30 to TRBJ1-5; possible D gene TRBD1, 5 bases. CDR1 GTSNPN and CDR2 SVGIG come from the germline V gene (reference sequence). Deletions cut 2 bases from V and 7 bases from J, with 12 bases between. The CDR3 has 13 residues. The CDR3 sequence is CAWSKGAVQPQHF. DNA for the CDR3: TGTGCCTGGAGTAAAGGGGCGGTACAGCCCCAGCATTTT. Supplemented by reference TRBV30 and TRBJ1-5, the full variable domain reads SQTIHQWPATLVQPVGSPLSLECTVEGTSNPNLYWYRQAAGRGLQLLFYSVGIGQISSEVPQNLSASRPQDRQFILSSKKLLLSDSGFYLCAWSKGAVQPQHFGDGTRLSIL.

The rearrangement joins TRBV7-2 to TRBJ2-2; TRBD2 agrees at 8 bases. Germline V CDR1 and CDR2: SGHTA, FQGNSA. The CDR3 contains 16 residues. The ends lost 1 base at V and 4 bases at J; junction bases unmatched: 5. For the CDR3, the DNA is TGTGCCAGCAGCTTAGAACTAGCGGTCCCCACCGGGGAGCTGTTTTTT. Its translation: CASSLELAVPTGELFF.

J is TRBJ2-1 and V is TRBV15; TRBD2 matches at 10 bases. This CDR3 is built from 15 residues. V lost 6 bases and J lost 2; bases outside the gene matches: 4. Germline CDR1 reads LNHNV; CDR2 reads YYDKDF (reference sequence). The CDR3: CATRNTSGAYNEQFF. In DNA form, the CDR3 reads TGTGCCACCAGGAACACTAGCGGGGCCTACAATGAGCAGTTCTTC.

This clone appeared once. At one end the junction does not follow the germline gene, possibly because of a read error. This rearrangement joins TRBV7-2 to TRBJ2-5; TRBD2 aligns across 13 bases. Germline lookup yields CDR1 SGHTA and CDR2 FQGNSA. This CDR3 region has 13 residues. The CDR3 loop reads CASSVTLAGGRDF. CDR3 DNA sequence: TGTGCCAGCAGCGTAACACTAGCGGGAGGGCGTGACTTC.